Following are 23 T cell receptor beta chains from one sample sequenced in a study of CD8 T cells in ankylosing spondylitis. Via MiXCR, TCRdb re-called the 5' RACE reads, giving one row per CDR3 protein. The table lists about 160,000 distinct CDR3 sequences, 9.8% of them singletons. Sequencing was carried out using blood, either unsorted or a sorted T cell fraction (not recorded which). Receptor source: a female donor with ankylosing spondylitis or in good health (not recorded which).

The chain uses TRBV3-1 and TRBJ2-7, with D tentatively TRBD2 (6 bases). This CDR3 is built from 16 residues. Germline V gene sequence: CDR1 LGHDT, CDR2 YNNKEL (reference sequence). V lost 1 base and J lost 3, with 16 bases in between. CDR3 coding DNA: TGTGCCAGCAGCCAAGTGGGGGGAGAGCCAAACTACGAGCAGTACTTC. It yields the protein CASSQVGGEPNYEQYF.

The J gene is TRBJ1-2, the V gene TRBV7-9, with D possibly being TRBD1 (5 bases). The germline V gene has CDR1 SEHNR and CDR2 FQNEAQ (reference sequence). The CDR3 spans 15 residues. Trimming removed 5 bases at V and 4 bases at J, with 17 bases between. The CDR3 here is CASSANQGQGYGYTF. CDR3 sequence (DNA): TGTGCCAGCAGCGCTAACCAAGGGCAGGGCTATGGCTACACCTTC.

The rearrangement joins TRBV5-4 to TRBJ2-2; maybe TRBD2 (5 bases). The length of the CDR3 is 13 residues. CDR1 is SGHNT, CDR2 YYREEE, per germline (reference sequence). V lost 7 bases and J lost 0, with 7 bases in between. This chain's CDR3 is CASGSSNTGELFF. The DNA of the CDR3 is TGTGCCAGCGGGAGCTCGAACACCGGGGAGCTGTTTTTT.

This clonotype was counted ten times or more. The chain uses TRBV4-2 and TRBJ2-4; 13 bases match TRBD2. J lost 4 bases, V lost 0 bases, and 9 bases had no gene match. CDR1 and CDR2 (germline): LGHNA, YNFKEQ. The CDR3 is 19 amino acids. Here the CDR3 DNA reads TGTGCCAGCAGCCAAGAAAGGACTAGCGGGAGTAGGGTAAAAAACATTCAGTACTTC. Translated, it gives CASSQERTSGSRVKNIQYF.

This chain connects TRBV10-2 to TRBJ2-7; 8 positions agree with TRBD2. The CDR3 covers 16 residues. The V and J ends lost 4 bases and 5 bases, in that order; junction bases with no gene match: 13. The germline gives CDR1 WSHSY, CDR2 SAAADI. The CDR3 region is CASSGRREGLSHEQYF. The CDR3 bases are TGCGCCAGCAGTGGCAGACGGGAGGGCCTCTCTCACGAGCAGTACTTC.

In this sample, this clonotype turned up a few times. The V call is TRBV6-2 or TRBV6-3, the J call TRBJ1-3; D is unresolved. Germline V gives CDR1 MNHEY, CDR2 SVGEGT. The CDR3 extends over 15 amino acids. V was trimmed by 6 bases and J by 0 bases, leaving 12 bases between them. The CDR3 reads CASRTGRNSGNTIYF. The CDR3 DNA follows: TGTGCCAGCAGAACCGGGAGGAACTCTGGAAACACCATATATTTT.

The CDR3 spells CASSQALADLGNEQFF. As DNA, the CDR3 is TGTGCCAGCAGCCAAGCACTAGCGGACCTTGGGAATGAGCAGTTCTTC. This chain connects TRBV3-1 to TRBJ2-1, with 8 positions matching TRBD2. With V trimmed by 1 base and J by 7 bases, 9 bases remained unmatched. Germline CDR1 is LGHDT and CDR2 is YNNKEL (reference sequence). This CDR3 contains 16 residues.

Remarks on this clonotype: It may be a read error: a sequence one base away is much more abundant. This sequence joins TRBV7-6 and TRBJ1-1; maybe TRBD1 (6 bases). Germline assignment: CDR1 SGHVS and CDR2 FNYEAQ. The CDR3 contains 14 residues. Trimming removed 8 bases at V and 1 base at J, with 14 bases between. CDR3 nucleotide sequence: TGTGCCAGCGGCCTCGAGGGGGGGAACACTGAAGCTTTCTTT. Residues: CASGLEGGNTEAFF.

The gene calls are TRBV9 and TRBJ2-1; D remains unclear. This CDR3 has 12 residues. Trimming took 0 bases from V and 8 from J, leaving 6 bases between them. Germline V CDR1 and CDR2: SGDLS, YYNGEE. The CDR3 spells CASSVAMDEQFF. CDR3 sequence (DNA): TGTGCCAGCAGCGTAGCTATGGATGAGCAGTTCTTC.

This clonotype was observed a few times. The V and J genes are TRBV12-3 or TRBV12-4 and TRBJ2-7; D perhaps matches TRBD2 (6 bases). This CDR3 region has 15 residues. Trimming left V 0 bases short and J 2 bases short, with 11 bases between. The CDR3 sequence is CASSLAGRTPYEQYF. CDR3 coding DNA: TGTGCCAGCAGTTTAGCTGGGAGGACTCCCTACGAGCAGTACTTC.

This clonotype was seen a handful of times. CDR3 in amino acids: CASSSGRAYTGELFF. The CDR3 DNA follows: TGTGCCAGCAGTAGCGGGAGGGCGTACACCGGGGAGCTGTTTTTT. The rearrangement uses TRBV28 and TRBJ2-2, with 10 positions matching TRBD2. CDR1 is MDHEN and CDR2 is SYDVKM in the germline V gene. CDR3 size: 15 residues. J gave up 3 bases and V 5 bases, and 3 bases lay outside the gene matches.

The chain has TRBV27 and TRBJ1-1; TRBD1 is a possible D gene (5 bases). The germline V and J ends were trimmed by 6 bases and 6 bases, with 14 bases remaining between them. The CDR3 has 13 amino acids. Germline CDR1 is MNHEY and CDR2 is SMNVEV (reference sequence). The CDR3 is CASSPLGGAEAFF. Here the CDR3 DNA reads TGTGCCAGCAGCCCCCTTGGGGGGGCTGAAGCTTTCTTT.

The table lists this clonotype with many counts. The chain couples TRBV2 to TRBJ2-3, with 8 nucleotides matching TRBD2. The CDR3 totals 15 residues. V lost 7 bases, J lost 6 bases, and 12 bases stayed unmatched. CDR1 and CDR2 (germline): SNHLY, FYNNEI. CDR3 sequence reads: CASIERENFMDTQYF. Written as DNA, the CDR3 is TGTGCCAGCATAGAGCGGGAGAATTTTATGGATACGCAGTATTTT.

This clonotype was seen repeatedly, ten times or more. The chain links TRBV20-1 to TRBJ2-1; D call uncertain. Germline lookup yields CDR1 DFQATT and CDR2 SNEGSKA (reference sequence). V shed 6 bases and J shed 8 bases, with 11 bases lying between them. CDR3 size: 11 residues. CDR3 sequence reads: CSAAILDEQFF. CDR3 DNA: TGCAGTGCCGCTATTTTGGATGAGCAGTTCTTC.

This clonotype has just a few counts. This rearrangement joins TRBV7-9 to TRBJ2-5, with TRBD2 matching over 7 bases. The germline V gene encodes CDR1 SEHNR and CDR2 FQNEAQ (reference sequence). CDR3 length equals 18 residues. After removal of 5 bases from V and 5 bases from J, the junction contained 20 bases not matched to a gene. CDR3 DNA: TGTGCCAGCAGCCAAAGCGGGAAAACGGTCCTTCATGGGGAGACCCAGTACTTC. This codes for CASSQSGKTVLHGETQYF.

This clonotype was seen a few times. The chain couples TRBV7-9 to TRBJ2-7; no clear D gene. V was trimmed by 0 bases and J by 5 bases, leaving 14 bases between them. The CDR3 spans 15 residues. Germline loops: CDR1 SEHNR, CDR2 FQNEAQ (reference sequence). The CDR3 bases are TGTGCCAGCAGCTTAGCGTCAGAGTCAGGCGACGAGCAGTACTTC. It encodes CASSLASESGDEQYF.

The rearrangement uses TRBV9 and TRBJ2-5, with TRBD2 identical over 7 bases. Germline loops: CDR1 SGDLS, CDR2 YYNGEE. This CDR3 has 15 amino acids. With 4 bases clipped from V and 2 bases from J, the junction kept 8 bases outside the gene matches. CDR3 nucleotide sequence: TGTGCCAGCAGCTGGGAGGGGCCCCTTCAAGAGACCCAGTACTTC. It yields the protein CASSWEGPLQETQYF.

The V gene is TRBV19, the J gene TRBJ2-7; D might be TRBD2 (5 bases). The CDR3 runs to 14 residues. Trimming stripped 6 bases from V and 0 bases from J, with 12 bases between. From germline, CDR1 is LNHDA and CDR2 SQIVND (reference sequence). The CDR3 coding sequence is TGTGCCAGTAGCATGAGCGGTTCCTCCTACGAGCAGTACTTC. This sequence encodes CASSMSGSSYEQYF.

In DNA form, the CDR3 reads TGTGCCAGCAGCTTGGACCGAGGTGAAACCACCGGGGAGCTGTTTTTT. Translated: CASSLDRGETTGELFF. The chain couples TRBV5-4 to TRBJ2-2; D is unresolved. CDR3 length: 16 residues. Germline lookup yields CDR1 SGHNT and CDR2 YYREEE (reference sequence). Trimming left V 0 bases short and J 4 bases short, with 13 bases between.

The chain combines TRBV29-1 with TRBJ1-1; 7 positions match TRBD1. This CDR3 region has 12 residues. Germline V lookup: CDR1 SQVTM, CDR2 ANQGSEA. After removal of 7 bases from V and 3 bases from J, the junction contained 5 bases not matched to a gene. The CDR3 here is CSAQGTDTEAFF. CDR3 nucleotide sequence: TGCAGCGCCCAAGGGACAGACACTGAAGCTTTCTTT. The complete variable domain, with remaining parts taken from reference TRBV29-1 and TRBJ1-1, reads SAVISQKPSRDICQRGTSLTIQCQVDSQVTMMFWYRQQPGQSLTLIATANQGSEATYESGFVIDKFPISRPNLTFSTLTVSNMSPEDSSIYLCSAQGTDTEAFFGQGTRLTVV.

A remark on this clonotype: The CDR3 carries no conserved terminal phenylalanine or tryptophan, so it likely arises from a read error. V usage is TRBV7-8 and J usage is TRBJ2-3; a possible D gene is TRBD1 (5 bases). This CDR3 is built from 16 residues. Between the trimmed V and J ends, which lost 2 bases and 0 bases, there was a span of 12 bases. The germline CDR1 and CDR2 sequences are SGHVS and FQNEAQ. DNA for the CDR3: TGTGCCAGCAGCTTATATAGTGGGGCTAGCACAGATACGCAGTATTCT. This translates into CASSLYSGASTDTQYS.

The chain is built from TRBV13 and TRBJ2-7, with 11 bases that match TRBD1. CDR1 and CDR2 from the germline V gene are PRHDT and FYEKMQ (reference sequence). The length of the CDR3 is 16 residues. The V segment lost 5 bases and the J segment 5 bases; nucleotides outside the gene matches: 11. DNA of the CDR3: TGTGCCAGCAGCCCCAGGGGGGGGACAGGGGGAAACGAGCAGTACTTC. This sequence encodes CASSPRGGTGGNEQYF. The full variable domain, in which reference TRBV13 and TRBJ2-7 provide the parts outside the CDR3, is AAGVIQSPRHLIKEKRETATLKCYPIPRHDTVYWYQQGPGQDPQFLISFYEKMQSDKGSIPDRFSAQQFSDYHSELNMSSLELGDSALYFCASSPRGGTGGNEQYFGPGTRLTVT.

The chain combines TRBV3-1 with TRBJ2-1; 15 bases line up with TRBD2. This CDR3 spans 15 amino acids. Losses at the gene ends were 11 bases for V and 10 bases for J; bases not matched to a gene: 12. Germline loops: CDR1 LGHDT, CDR2 YNNKEL (reference sequence). CDR3 DNA sequence: TGTGCCTCCTGCCCATCGGGACTAGCGGGAGGAGAGCAGTTCTTC. This translates into CASCPSGLAGGEQFF.